What follows is one T cell receptor beta chain and its context. How the authors handled the data: By means of reference gene primer amplification, nucleated cell counts were estimated. The assay was immunoSEQ multiplex PCR, and TCRdb's table has in-frame clones only and misses some. V and J calls and clone size are as listed in that table; D and trimming were resolved from the DNA. The table has 340,000 or so clones, around four fifths seen once; the top ten hold 2.5% to 3.5%. These data come from a study of blood T cell repertoires in COVID-19. Turning to the study itself: COVID-19 samples, acute and convalescent, were from the United States, Italy and Spain. The analysed material was cDNA or gDNA that came from T cells, B-cell-depleted T cells, or PBMCs.

V was clipped by 1 base and J by 0 bases; unmatched bases: 4. The CDR3 consists of 16 residues. Germline-derived CDR1 and CDR2 are SGHVS and FNYEAQ. Sequenced material: peripheral blood. The clonotype originates from a man younger than 40 with active or convalescent COVID-19. The rearrangement links TRBV7-6 to TRBJ2-7; TRBD2 agrees at 9 bases. CDR3 DNA: TGTGCCAGCAGCTTAGGAGGTAGCGGGAGCTCCTACGAGCAGTACTTC. This sequence encodes CASSLGGSGSSYEQYF.